The subject of this entry is one T cell receptor (beta chain). What it binds is not known. A modified ARM-PCR protocol with three rounds of nested PCR amplified TCRbeta. TCRdb reprocessed the multiplex PCR reads with MiXCR, giving one entry per CDR3 protein. The sample yields roughly 65,000 distinct CDR3 sequences, 55% to 70% seen once. This sample stems from a study of tumor and adjacent non-tumor tissue in lung cancer. Findings and limits, study-wide: Shorter survival was associated with higher TCR diversity in tumors. Normal lung showed higher cumulative top 100 clone frequency than tumor.

The template was RNA from unsorted bulk tissue. CDR3 size: 15 residues. The junction had 11 bases not matched to a gene; V was cut back by 10 bases and J by 6 bases. The sequence derives from a man aged 50 to 60 with non-small cell lung cancer. This chain connects TRBV12-3 or TRBV12-4 to TRBJ2-1; the match to TRBD2 covers 11 bases. Sequenced sample: lung tumor tissue. The CDR3: CANRVAGGPGNEQFF. Here the CDR3 DNA reads TGTGCCAATAGAGTAGCGGGAGGGCCTGGCAATGAGCAGTTCTTC.